This T cell receptor (beta chain) originates from a study of cytomegalovirus exposure and HLA in healthy donors (TCRdb year 2017). In the study overall: In an earlier analysis of several hundred of the donors, less than 350 Gb of sequence data and 100 million or so unique TCR beta sequences from about 179 million T cells were reported. An early release covering approximately 600 HLA-typed donors comprised approximately 290 gigabases of sequencing data and 65 million to 100 million unique TCR sequences. The genetic ancestry cluster associated with self-reported Caucasian donors included 81% of the approximately 410 genotyped donors. The study was designed to test whether signatures of past pathogen exposure could be identified by cataloging public T cell receptors. The study used immunosequencing to profile the T cell repertoires of approximately 650 subjects and linked those repertoires to cytomegalovirus serostatus. In addition to the first cohort of approximately 650 subjects, a separate validation cohort of over 90 different subjects was used. To predict cytomegalovirus infection status, the study brought together high-throughput TCR immunosequencing, statistical association of individual TCRs with disease status, and machine learning. To study patterns of TCR occurrence, a later analysis re-analyzed previously published TCR beta repertoires from several hundred donors and added high-resolution HLA genotyping. The later analysis used no new phenotypic data to find candidate immune exposures, relying instead on TCR beta sequences and their occurrence across donors. An earlier analysis of 450 to 750 of the donors used high-throughput TCR beta sequencing to judge whether each TCR beta V gene segment behaved as functional or pseudogenic. Alongside the repertoire data, information on donor age, sex, ethnicity and CMV serostatus was compiled. In a later genetic analysis, genome-wide SNP genotypes for about three fifths of the 666 donors were used, and that subset was treated as a discovery cohort. Every discovery cohort repertoire had been produced on one sequencing platform. HLA typing included class I and class II loci at four-digit resolution. Typing coverage varied by locus: about 629-630 donors for A, B, C, DRB1 and DQB1; more than 500 for DQA1; some 610 for DPA1; approximately 450 for DPB1. Several DR-DQ haplotypes were handled as single units for association and clustering because linkage in the cohort was strong. Across some 400 genotyped donors of the cohort, an average of about 240,000 unique TCR beta nucleotide sequences per donor were sequenced, and approximately 17% of those sequences were non-productive.

The full study reports these points: A further reported finding was that TCR beta sequences accurately predicted the HLA-A and HLA-B alleles for most subjects in the first cohort. According to a later analysis, most CMV-associated TCR beta chains appeared to be HLA-restricted, and the HLA associations seemed to be driven largely by CMV exposure. In a later analysis, HLA-associated TCR beta chains showed more clonal expansion and lower generation probabilities than non-associated chains that were equally common. According to a later analysis, parvovirus B19, influenza, CMV and Epstein-Barr virus appeared linked to several top co-occurrence clusters. The cohort was sequenced for TCR beta chains only, and without alpha or paired-chain data the features that could be detected were limited. In an earlier analysis of some 640 of the donors, most TCR beta V segments were observed in productive rearrangements about 87% or about 30% of the time, broadly matching IMGT annotations. A cluster of highly shared sequence variants was judged likely to represent a technical artifact of the sequencing pipeline. While some public TCRs were present in many individuals, most TCR sequences turned up only very rarely across donors. In a later analysis, 15,000 to 20,000 TCR beta sequences were associated with specific HLA alleles at a false discovery rate of 0.05. In vitro tests confirmed that a few of the cytomegalovirus-associated TCR beta chains recognize cytomegalovirus antigens. The earlier analysis of some 560 of the donors excluded 15 to 20 rarely observed V segments, including chromosome 9 orphons, because counts were too low. CMV serostatus was the only immune exposure information available for the cohort. Strong co-occurrence of HLA alleles, especially DR and DQ, made assigning TCR associations to individual alleles difficult. In a later genetic analysis, a missense DCLRE1C variant was associated with V-gene and J-gene trimming of TCR beta chains, and the association was replicated in an independent cohort. The 87-base-pair reads could not distinguish some IMGT-functional V segments, including TRBV6-2 and TRBV6-3, so those segments were excluded. It was suggested by the authors that the approach could potentially be generalized to other disease states and immunological phenotypes. The presence/absence analyses assumed that sequencing depth was roughly uniform across donors, and that assumption may not be true. According to a later analysis, TCR association rates differed among HLA loci, with DRB1 alleles showing the most associated TCRs and HLA-C alleles showing the fewest. Linkage disequilibrium might explain the correlated functional status among segregating V segments, but an unknown experimental factor could not be ruled out. According to a later genetic analysis, donors in an Asian-associated ancestry cluster had fewer N-insertions in productive TCRs than the approximately 650-donor mean. A total of 150 or so TCR beta chains were listed by the study as associated with cytomegalovirus. Cytomegalovirus status was reported to be diagnosed by the classifier with high specificity and sensitivity in both the original and validation cohorts. Because HLA typing was unavailable for some donors at each locus, only the typed subset was used in association tests.

The library was generated by the immunoSEQ multiplex PCR assay. For the multiplex PCR, a mixture combining 60 forward primers for TCR Vbeta segments and 13 reverse primers for TCR Jbeta segments was used. The CDR3 region of rearranged TCR beta genes was amplified from genomic DNA by a multiplex PCR assay. On the Illumina HiSeq System, the amplified TCR beta libraries were sequenced as 87-base-pair reads. In the source study's methods: Across the 700 or so repertoires, a later analysis counted 75 million to 90 million unique TCR beta chains, 9 million to 14 million of which were shared by at least two donors. A nearest-neighbor algorithm error-corrected the raw reads and collapsed the reads into unique sequences, merging closely related sequences to remove PCR and sequencing errors. Alignment of CDR3 sequences to IMGT reference sequences was used to assign V, D and J gene segments. For a sequence to be retained, a match of at least six nucleotides to both a V gene segment and a J gene segment was required. Rearrangements were classified as productive when the CDR3 lacked stop codons and remained in frame with V and J, and all other rearrangements were classified as non-productive. CDR3 was defined by IMGT convention, running from the second conserved V-encoded cysteine to the conserved J-encoded phenylalanine. The earlier analysis of 550 to 650 of the donors excluded any sequence lacking an unambiguous match to a single V gene segment. An earlier analysis of fewer than 650 of the donors classified V segments as functional when productive rearrangements were above 56.7% and as segregating when the standard deviation between donors was above 5%. To diagnose cytomegalovirus status from the catalog of TCR beta chain sequences, a statistical classification framework was built. In a later analysis, TCR nucleotide sequences were compared against IMGT/GENE-DB human TR gene sequences so that V and J genes could be assigned. In a later analysis, CDR3 sequences and most-parsimonious VDJ recombination scenarios were assigned using the TCRdist pipeline. In a later analysis, each TCR beta chain was defined by its CDR3 amino acid sequence together with its V-gene family, and reads lacking a unique V-gene family were excluded. To address suspected cross-contamination and a sequencing artifact, a later analysis removed roughly 640 highly shared, low-generation-probability nucleotide sequences. A later analysis calculated a clonal expansion index for each public chain from normalized within-repertoire ranks of inferred template counts. Generation probabilities in a later analysis came from a VDJ recombination model fitted to out-of-frame rearrangements, and those results were checked against IGoR. In a later analysis, TCR-TCR, TCR-HLA and TCR-CMV co-occurrence was scored with hypergeometric tests, and a repertoire-size bias correction was applied to TCR pairs. To estimate false discovery rates, a later analysis permuted the HLA or CMV assignments 20 times. In a later analysis, co-occurring TCRs were grouped using DBSCAN, and TCRdist sequence similarity was added for clustering within HLA-allele-positive subsets. Co-occurrence clustering excluded repertoires with fewer than 30,000 or more than 120,000 public chains, plus five with anomalous nucleotide sharing. TCRdb's version of the immuneACCESS table is confined to in-frame rearrangements and falls short of the full clone set. An unresolved V gene accounts for under half of the shortfall where checked; the remainder is of unknown origin. That table is the source of V, J and clone size, and D and trimming were worked out from the DNA. The sample has some 180,000 clones on record, about 70% of them singletons. The ten largest clones represent approximately 2% of the sample.

Including cysteine and phenylalanine, the CDR3 has 12 amino acids. Only CDR3 DNA remains: 36 bases, in frame from the first base. The germline V gene (reference sequence) specifies SGHAT as CDR1 and FQDESV as CDR2. Ends trimmed: V by 6 bases, J by 6 bases; bases unmatched to a gene: 5. This clone turned up a few times. Its recognized antigen is unknown. Per-base quality was not reported, and no clone a single base away is much larger than it. The cohort comprised 666 healthy bone marrow donors. At the time of sampling, all cohort members were nominally healthy, though unrecorded immune exposures were likely present. The donor was CMV seronegative and was included in the group of around 320 seronegative cohort members. Each donor provided a peripheral blood sample, and peripheral blood mononuclear cells were used for TCR beta sequencing. The Qiagen DNeasy Blood Extraction Kit was used to extract genomic DNA from the blood cell samples.

The sequence is built from TRBV11-1 and TRBJ2-7, and 7 junction bases match TRBD1. The sequence was obtained from a woman aged 25 to 45 in good health and CMV-seronegative. Sequenced material: PBMCs. The bases are TGTGCCAGCAGACATGACAGGGCCGAGCAGTACTTC. Translation gives CASRHDRAEQYF.